The clone carrying this T cell receptor (beta chain) was detected ten times or more. The V gene's germline CDR1 is MDHEN and CDR2 SYDVKM. This CDR3 comprises 14 residues. The V and J ends lost 5 bases and 3 bases, in that order; junction bases with no gene match: 3. MiXCR, applied by TCRdb to the 5' RACE reads, yields one record per CDR3 protein. Here the sample spans about 82,000 distinct CDR3 sequences, 10% to 15% being singletons. The data originate from a study of spatial heterogeneity in lung cancer. This sample's time point: sample taken at primary tumor resection. Whole RNA came from tumor, nontumor lung or frozen PBMC and was sequenced without being sorted.

The sequence was obtained from a male donor with early-stage non-small cell lung cancer. V gene TRBV28 combines with J gene TRBJ2-4; 8 bases fit TRBD2. The sample in question was PBMCs, obtained at surgery. Written as DNA, the CDR3 is TGTGCCAGCAGTGATAGCGGGGTCAAAAACATTCAGTACTTC. This sequence encodes CASSDSGVKNIQYF.